These T cell receptor beta chains were read from a single sample in a study of OX40 agonist ivuxolimab in advanced cancers. Repertoires were generated with immunoSEQ multiplex PCR, while TCRdb's copy carries only in-frame clones and drops some. Of about 36,000 clones in the sample, around 82% are singletons; the top ten hold less than 25%. The sample consisted of CD4+ or CD8+ T cells sorted from blood, taken in a trial of the OX40 agonist ivuxolimab. The source of these receptors is an adult with an advanced solid tumor such as melanoma, head and neck, liver or kidney cancer. The CDR3 runs from the conserved cysteine through the conserved F or W. The order of the fields is D gene, J gene, V gene, clone size, CDR3 DNA, CDR3 protein. D genes are given only for firm matches. Size is omitted from some rows. Given values are once, few, many or a class for expanded clones.

>-|TRBJ2-1|TRBV9|-
TGTGCCAGCAGCGTAGAAGGAGGGTACAATGAGCAGTTCTTC
CASSVEGGYNEQFF
>TRBD2|TRBJ2-3|TRBV10-2|few
TGCGCCAGCAGTGTATGGTCGAGCGGGAGTGGGAGCACAGATACGCAGTATTTT
CASSVWSSGSGSTDTQYF
>TRBD1|TRBJ2-1|TRBV4-1|-
TGCGCCAGCAGCCAGGGACAGGGGGCGGGTAATGAGCAGTTCTTC
CASSQGQGAGNEQFF
>-|TRBJ1-2|TRBV25-1|few
TGTGCCAGCAGTGAATGGGGGTCTAACTATGGCTACACCTTC
CASSEWGSNYGYTF
>-|TRBJ2-7|TRBV19|few
TGTGCCAGTAGTATGTACTCCAGGGCACTAGCCGAGCAGTACTTC
CASSMYSRALAEQYF
>TRBD1|TRBJ1-4|TRBV2|once
TGTGCCAGCAGTGACGAGACAGGGGGGGAAAAACTGTTTTTT
CASSDETGGEKLFF
>TRBD2|TRBJ2-1|TRBV6-1|-
TGTGCCAGCAGTGATCCAGAGACTAGCGGGAGTTTGGCCTACAATGAGCAGTTCTTC
CASSDPETSGSLAYNEQFF
>TRBD1|TRBJ2-7|TRBV5-6|-
TGTGCCAGCAGCTCGATGCCGGGACAGGGGGCTCACGAGCAGTACTTC
CASSSMPGQGAHEQYF
>TRBD2|TRBJ2-1|TRBV6-5|-
TGTGCCAGCAGTTACTCCCGGACTAGCGGGGGGGCCCTGTTCTTC
CASSYSRTSGGALFF
>-|TRBJ1-5|TRBV6-6|-
TGTGCCAGCAGCCTCCACAGGGAACGGGGTCAGCCCCAGCATTTT
CASSLHRERGQPQHF
>TRBD2|TRBJ2-3|TRBV27|-
TGTGCCAGCAGTCCCCAGCTAGCGGTTCCTAGCACAGATACGCAGTATTTT
CASSPQLAVPSTDTQYF
>-|TRBJ2-7|TRBV7-2|-
TGTGCCAGCAGCTTAGCCATCGTGGCAGGGCCCGCGTCCTACGAGCAGTACTTC
CASSLAIVAGPASYEQYF
>TRBD1|TRBJ2-7|TRBV11-1|-
TGTGCCAGCAGCCTAGATACCGGGACAGTAAACTACGAGCAGTACTTC
CASSLDTGTVNYEQYF
>-|TRBJ2-7|TRBV7-2|-
TGTGCCAGCAGTCTTTGGGGACACTCAAGCTCCTACGAGCAGTACTTC
CASSLWGHSSSYEQYF
>TRBD1|TRBJ2-3|TRBV2|-
TGTGCCAGCAGCGATAGGACAGGATTAGTAGATACGCAGTATTTT
CASSDRTGLVDTQYF
>TRBD1|TRBJ1-1|TRBV4-2|-
TGTGCCAGCAGCCAAGCCGGGACAGTGAACACTGAAGCTTTCTTT
CASSQAGTVNTEAFF
>-|TRBJ2-3|TRBV5-5|few
TGTGCCAGCAGCTTGGCGGCAGGGGTGGGACACACAGATACGCAGTATTTT
CASSLAAGVGHTDTQYF
>TRBD1|TRBJ2-7|TRBV28|-
TGTGCCAGCAGTTCACCAGGGGGCCGCGTAATATACGAGCAGTACTTC
CASSSPGGRVIYEQYF
>-|TRBJ2-3|TRBV7-2|-
TGTGCCAGCAGTTTAAAGGGACGGCAGGTGGTAGATACGCAGTATTTT
CASSLKGRQVVDTQYF
>-|TRBJ1-1|TRBV29-1|-
TGCAGCGTTGAGGGTAGGGGTAGGGGTCCGACTGAAGCTTTCTTT
CSVEGRGRGPTEAFF
>-|TRBJ2-7|TRBV6-5|-
TGTGCCAGCAAACTAGGAGAGGGGTACGCTGAGCAGTACTTC
CASKLGEGYAEQYF
>TRBD1|TRBJ1-1|TRBV27|-
TGTGCCAGCAGTCTAAGCCGGGACAGGGGGGTGGGCACTGAAGCTTTCTTT
CASSLSRDRGVGTEAFF
>TRBD1|TRBJ2-5|TRBV9|-
TGTGCCAGCAGCTTAGCCGGGACAGGGGGAGAGACCCAGTACTTC
CASSLAGTGGETQYF
>TRBD2|TRBJ2-5|TRBV7-9|-
TGTGCCAGCAGCCGCTTGTCCGGAGCTAGCGGAGAGACCCAGTACTTC
CASSRLSGASGETQYF
>-|TRBJ2-2|TRBV29-1|once
TGCAGCGGAAGGGAATTGGCCGGGGAGCTGTTTTTT
CSGRELAGELFF
>-|TRBJ2-3|TRBV7-9|-
TGTGCCAGCACCTCGTGGCCGGAGGGCTCAGATACGCAGTATTTT
CASTSWPEGSDTQYF
>TRBD2|TRBJ2-3|TRBV7-3|-
TGTGCCAGCAGCTTATGGAGCGGGGTCGGCACAGATACGCAGTATTTT
CASSLWSGVGTDTQYF
>-|TRBJ2-3|TRBV7-3|-
TGTGCCAGCAGCTTAACGGGGGGAACAGATACGCAGTATTTT
CASSLTGGTDTQYF
>TRBD2|TRBJ2-5|TRBV9|-
TGTGCCAGCAGCGTCGGCGGGGGGCGAATAGAGACCCAGTACTTC
CASSVGGGRIETQYF
>-|TRBJ2-1|TRBV4-2|few
TGTGCCAGCAGCCGCGCGGAGGGGGGAGTTAGCAATGAGCAGTTCTTC
CASSRAEGGVSNEQFF
>TRBD2|TRBJ2-1|TRBV2|-
TGTGCCAGCAGTCAGGGACTAGCGGCCTCCTACAATGAGCAGTTCTTC
CASSQGLAASYNEQFF
>TRBD1|TRBJ2-7|TRBV6-5|-
TGTGCCAGCAGGGACAGGGGAAGCTCCTACGAGCAGTACTTC
CASRDRGSSYEQYF
>-|TRBJ1-1|TRBV30|-
TGTGCCTGGAGAGTAGTCTTCACTGAAGCTTTCTTT
CAWRVVFTEAFF
>-|TRBJ2-7|TRBV7-5|-
TGTGCCAGCAGCTACAGGACAGTTAGCTCCTACGAGCAGTACTTC
CASSYRTVSSYEQYF
>-|TRBJ2-5|TRBV27|-
TGTGCCAGCAGTTTAGAGGTGGGAGGCCAAGAGACCCAGTACTTC
CASSLEVGGQETQYF
>-|TRBJ2-5|TRBV13|-
TGTGCCAGCAGCTCCGACAAGTACCAAGAGACCCAGTACTTC
CASSSDKYQETQYF
>TRBD1|TRBJ1-4|TRBV29-1|once
TGCAGCGCCCGCCAAGGACAGGGGCTGAATCCAACTAATGAAAAACTGTTTTTT
CSARQGQGLNPTNEKLFF
>-|TRBJ2-1|TRBV4-1|few
TGCGCCAGCAGGGCGCCAACACAGGAGCAGTTCTTC
CASRAPTQEQFF
>-|TRBJ2-3|TRBV2|-
TGTGCCAGCTTGGACTTAGGGGTGGATACGCAGTATTTT
CASLDLGVDTQYF
>TRBD2|TRBJ2-5|TRBV2|-
TGTGCCAGCAGTGTTCCTAGCGGGGGAGGCCCCACCGCAGAGACCCAGTACTTC
CASSVPSGGGPTAETQYF
>-|TRBJ2-3|TRBV27|once
TGTGCCAGCAGTGGGGGGCTGGATACGCAGTATTTT
CASSGGLDTQYF
>TRBD1|TRBJ1-6|TRBV6-5|few
TGTGCCAGCAGTTACGGGACAGGGGAAGGTTCACCCCTCCACTTT
CASSYGTGEGSPLHF
>TRBD2|TRBJ2-3|TRBV4-1|-
TGCGCCAGCAGCGCACTAGCGGAATCCCGGGCAGATACGCAGTATTTT
CASSALAESRADTQYF
>-|TRBJ2-1|TRBV28|few
TGTGCCAGCAGTTTATGGGCAGGGTCCTACAATGAGCAGTTCTTC
CASSLWAGSYNEQFF
>-|TRBJ2-7|TRBV7-6|-
TGTGCCAGCAGCTTATACAGCTCCTACGAGCAGTACTTC
CASSLYSSYEQYF
>TRBD2|TRBJ2-7|TRBV7-8|few
TGTGCCAGCAGCCACCTACGGGGGGGCGGTGAGCAGTACTTC
CASSHLRGGGEQYF
>-|TRBJ1-4|TRBV12-5|-
TGTGCTAGTGGTTTGTTCCGGGCGAGACTCTCCCCAGGTAATGAAAAACTGTTTTTT
CASGLFRARLSPGNEKLFF
>TRBD1|TRBJ2-3|TRBV19|-
TGTGCCAGTAGTTCGGGACAGGGGACAAGAACAGATACGCAGTATTTT
CASSSGQGTRTDTQYF
>-|TRBJ1-4|TRBV18|-
TGTGCCAGCTCACCGCGGGGTGAGGCCTATGGGGAACTGTTTTTT
CASSPRGEAYGELFF
>-|TRBJ2-5|TRBV5-6|once
TGTGCCAGCAGCTTGGCCTATCGGGAGGAGACCCAGTACTTC
CASSLAYREETQYF